This TCR beta chain was documented in a study of type 1 and type 2 diabetes patients. On the study more broadly: The cohort mixed type 1 diabetes, type 2 diabetes and nondiabetic donors.

PCR was run on genomic DNA. Amplification of the beta chain CDR3 used 30 forward and 13 reverse multiplex primers. TCRdb redid the calling of the multiplex PCR reads with MiXCR, one entry per CDR3 protein. The sample yields some 250,000 distinct CDR3 sequences, around 47% seen once. With 6 bases removed from V and 8 bases from J, the gap between germline ends came to 17 bases. Per the germline V gene, CDR1 is SEHNR and CDR2 is FQNEAQ (reference sequence). This CDR3 has 14 amino acids. Ten milliliters of peripheral blood were drawn from each donor. The V and J genes are TRBV7-9 and TRBJ2-1, with D tentatively TRBD1 (5 bases). Specimen: peripheral blood mononuclear cells (PBMCs). This TCR was sampled from a man aged 18 to 29 with type 2 diabetes. The CDR3 sequence is CASSFEGAADEQFF. CDR3 coding DNA: TGTGCCAGCAGTTTTGAAGGGGCGGCCGATGAGCAGTTCTTC.